Listed below are T cell receptor beta chains from one sample, sequenced in a study of blood T cell repertoires in COVID-19. The repertoire was sequenced with immunoSEQ multiplex PCR; TCRdb's copy has only in-frame clones and lacks some. The sample contains fewer than 650,000 clones, roughly 89% of which appear only once. Sequencing was performed on peripheral blood. All receptors derive from a woman between 50 and 59 years old with COVID-19, enrolled during active disease. CDR3s include the opening cysteine and the closing phenylalanine or tryptophan. D genes are given only for firm matches. Where a row states a size, it is once, few, many or the class of an expanded clone; other rows omit it.

V	size	D	J	CDR3	DNA
TRBV25-1	-	-	TRBJ2-3	CASSPRGGATDTQYF	TGTGCCAGCAGCCCACGGGGCGGGGCCACAGATACGCAGTATTTT
TRBV15	once	-	TRBJ1-2	CATSRVGQSGYTF	TGTGCCACCAGCAGAGTCGGACAGTCCGGCTACACCTTC
TRBV5-1	-	TRBD1	TRBJ1-5	CAPRQGLSNQPQHF	TGCGCCCCCAGACAGGGCTTAAGCAATCAGCCCCAGCATTTT
TRBV6-5	-	-	TRBJ2-7	CASNRENYYEQYF	TGTGCCAGCAATAGGGAGAATTACTACGAGCAGTACTTC
TRBV6-5	-	-	TRBJ1-6	CASSRMTPGGPPLHF	TGTGCCAGCAGTCGGATGACTCCGGGAGGGCCACCCCTCCACTTT
TRBV13	few	-	TRBJ2-2	CASTSGHTGELFF	TGTGCCAGCACCTCCGGACATACCGGGGAGCTGTTTTTT
TRBV20-1	-	-	TRBJ2-2	CSASGSGNTGELFF	TGCAGTGCTAGTGGGTCAGGGAACACCGGGGAGCTGTTTTTT
TRBV30	once	-	TRBJ2-1	CAWSVWGGAENEQFF	TGTGCCTGGAGTGTGTGGGGGGGGGCGGAAAATGAGCAGTTCTTC
TRBV12-3/TRBV12-4	-	-	TRBJ1-1	CASRPYPEAFF	TGTGCCAGCAGACCCTACCCTGAAGCTTTCTTT
TRBV5-4	-	-	TRBJ2-2	CASSLTYTGELFF	TGTGCCAGCAGCCTGACATACACCGGGGAGCTGTTTTTT
TRBV11-2	-	TRBD1	TRBJ1-2	CASSGNRGFGYTF	TGTGCCAGCAGCGGTAACAGGGGGTTCGGCTACACCTTC
TRBV2	-	-	TRBJ2-5	CASSGGPIETQYF	TGTGCCAGCAGCGGGGGTCCCATCGAGACCCAGTACTTC
TRBV2	-	-	TRBJ1-4	CASTYSPHAVPNNEKLFF	TGTGCCAGCACCTACAGCCCCCACGCCGTACCTAATAATGAAAAACTGTTTTTT
TRBV10-3	-	TRBD2	TRBJ2-7	CAISEQLAGASYEQYF	TGTGCCATCAGTGAGCAACTAGCGGGGGCCTCCTACGAGCAGTACTTC
TRBV7-7	-	-	TRBJ2-5	CASSVAGYAETQYF	TGTGCCAGCAGCGTAGCCGGGTACGCAGAGACCCAGTACTTC
TRBV19	-	-	TRBJ2-1	CASSTHRETYNEQFF	TGTGCCAGTAGTACCCACAGGGAAACCTACAATGAGCAGTTCTTC
TRBV19	-	-	TRBJ2-7	CASSHSTQGLYEQYF	TGTGCCAGTAGCCACTCCACCCAGGGCCTCTACGAGCAGTACTTC
TRBV7-9	few	TRBD1	TRBJ1-5	CASSLVGGGGGGQPQHF	TGTGCCAGCAGCTTAGTCGGAGGCGGAGGGGGCGGTCAGCCCCAGCATTTT
TRBV29-1	-	TRBD1	TRBJ1-2	CSVRGQGGYTF	TGCAGCGTTAGGGGGCAGGGGGGCTACACCTTC
TRBV5-6	-	-	TRBJ1-3	CASREVSSGNTIYF	TGTGCCAGCAGAGAGGTCTCCTCTGGAAACACCATATATTTT
TRBV5-1	-	-	TRBJ2-2	CASSLRSGDTGELFF	TGCGCCAGCAGCTTGCGGTCAGGCGACACCGGGGAGCTGTTTTTT
TRBV27	-	-	TRBJ1-2	CASSDSVYGYTF	TGTGCCAGCTCAGACAGCGTATATGGCTACACCTTC
TRBV6-5	-	-	TRBJ1-1	CASSYEGGLATEAFF	TGTGCCAGCAGTTACGAGGGGGGGTTGGCCACTGAAGCTTTCTTT
TRBV10-3	-	-	TRBJ2-1	CAIRGTGTVVNEQFF	TGTGCCATCAGGGGAACCGGGACTGTAGTCAATGAGCAGTTCTTC
TRBV7-9	-	TRBD2	TRBJ2-1	CASSLSGALYNEQFF	TGTGCCAGCAGCTTAAGCGGGGCTCTTTATAATGAGCAGTTCTTC
TRBV9	-	TRBD2	TRBJ2-3	CASSLTSAGGQDTQYF	TGTGCCAGCAGCCTAACCTCGGCGGGGGGGCAAGATACGCAGTATTTT
TRBV5-1	-	-	TRBJ2-7	CASSLTSAPSYEQYF	TGCGCCAGCAGCCTGACTAGTGCTCCGAGCTACGAGCAGTACTTC
TRBV12-3/TRBV12-4	few	-	TRBJ1-2	CASWRGGYTF	TGTGCCAGCTGGAGGGGAGGCTACACCTTC
TRBV18	-	-	TRBJ1-1	CASTLDRLQAEAFF	TGTGCCAGCACGCTAGACAGGCTTCAGGCTGAAGCTTTCTTT
TRBV7-9	once	TRBD2	TRBJ2-7	CASSSRGGLSYEQYF	TGTGCCAGCAGCTCCCGGGGGGGCCTCTCCTACGAGCAGTACTTC
TRBV30	-	-	TRBJ1-2	CAWSSLRGFNYGYTF	TGTGCCTGGAGTAGTCTGCGGGGTTTCAACTATGGCTACACCTTC
TRBV5-1	-	-	TRBJ2-1	CASSLALAASSYNEQFF	TGCGCCAGCAGCTTGGCCTTGGCGGCGAGCTCCTACAATGAGCAGTTCTTC
TRBV24-1	-	-	TRBJ1-2	CATSDSQGSTGYIYGYTF	TGTGCCACCAGTGATTCTCAGGGATCCACCGGGTACATTTATGGCTACACCTTC
TRBV6-5	-	TRBD1	TRBJ1-6	CASSYSGQGTDSPLHF	TGTGCCAGCAGTTACTCAGGACAGGGGACGGATTCACCCCTCCACTTT
TRBV28	-	-	TRBJ1-1	CASRPAGNPTEAFF	TGTGCCAGCAGGCCGGCAGGCAATCCCACTGAAGCTTTCTTT
TRBV5-1	-	-	TRBJ1-4	CASSHEPNEKLFF	TGCGCCAGCAGCCATGAGCCTAATGAAAAACTGTTTTTT
TRBV30	-	-	TRBJ1-2	CAWSVKRDGYTF	TGTGCCTGGAGTGTTAAGCGGGATGGCTACACCTTC
TRBV2	-	-	TRBJ1-3	CASSARGPSFGNTIYF	TGTGCCAGCAGCGCGCGGGGACCGTCCTTTGGAAACACCATATATTTT
TRBV4-2	few	TRBD2	TRBJ2-7	CASSQSSGGREQYF	TGTGCCAGCAGCCAAAGTAGCGGGGGACGTGAGCAGTACTTC